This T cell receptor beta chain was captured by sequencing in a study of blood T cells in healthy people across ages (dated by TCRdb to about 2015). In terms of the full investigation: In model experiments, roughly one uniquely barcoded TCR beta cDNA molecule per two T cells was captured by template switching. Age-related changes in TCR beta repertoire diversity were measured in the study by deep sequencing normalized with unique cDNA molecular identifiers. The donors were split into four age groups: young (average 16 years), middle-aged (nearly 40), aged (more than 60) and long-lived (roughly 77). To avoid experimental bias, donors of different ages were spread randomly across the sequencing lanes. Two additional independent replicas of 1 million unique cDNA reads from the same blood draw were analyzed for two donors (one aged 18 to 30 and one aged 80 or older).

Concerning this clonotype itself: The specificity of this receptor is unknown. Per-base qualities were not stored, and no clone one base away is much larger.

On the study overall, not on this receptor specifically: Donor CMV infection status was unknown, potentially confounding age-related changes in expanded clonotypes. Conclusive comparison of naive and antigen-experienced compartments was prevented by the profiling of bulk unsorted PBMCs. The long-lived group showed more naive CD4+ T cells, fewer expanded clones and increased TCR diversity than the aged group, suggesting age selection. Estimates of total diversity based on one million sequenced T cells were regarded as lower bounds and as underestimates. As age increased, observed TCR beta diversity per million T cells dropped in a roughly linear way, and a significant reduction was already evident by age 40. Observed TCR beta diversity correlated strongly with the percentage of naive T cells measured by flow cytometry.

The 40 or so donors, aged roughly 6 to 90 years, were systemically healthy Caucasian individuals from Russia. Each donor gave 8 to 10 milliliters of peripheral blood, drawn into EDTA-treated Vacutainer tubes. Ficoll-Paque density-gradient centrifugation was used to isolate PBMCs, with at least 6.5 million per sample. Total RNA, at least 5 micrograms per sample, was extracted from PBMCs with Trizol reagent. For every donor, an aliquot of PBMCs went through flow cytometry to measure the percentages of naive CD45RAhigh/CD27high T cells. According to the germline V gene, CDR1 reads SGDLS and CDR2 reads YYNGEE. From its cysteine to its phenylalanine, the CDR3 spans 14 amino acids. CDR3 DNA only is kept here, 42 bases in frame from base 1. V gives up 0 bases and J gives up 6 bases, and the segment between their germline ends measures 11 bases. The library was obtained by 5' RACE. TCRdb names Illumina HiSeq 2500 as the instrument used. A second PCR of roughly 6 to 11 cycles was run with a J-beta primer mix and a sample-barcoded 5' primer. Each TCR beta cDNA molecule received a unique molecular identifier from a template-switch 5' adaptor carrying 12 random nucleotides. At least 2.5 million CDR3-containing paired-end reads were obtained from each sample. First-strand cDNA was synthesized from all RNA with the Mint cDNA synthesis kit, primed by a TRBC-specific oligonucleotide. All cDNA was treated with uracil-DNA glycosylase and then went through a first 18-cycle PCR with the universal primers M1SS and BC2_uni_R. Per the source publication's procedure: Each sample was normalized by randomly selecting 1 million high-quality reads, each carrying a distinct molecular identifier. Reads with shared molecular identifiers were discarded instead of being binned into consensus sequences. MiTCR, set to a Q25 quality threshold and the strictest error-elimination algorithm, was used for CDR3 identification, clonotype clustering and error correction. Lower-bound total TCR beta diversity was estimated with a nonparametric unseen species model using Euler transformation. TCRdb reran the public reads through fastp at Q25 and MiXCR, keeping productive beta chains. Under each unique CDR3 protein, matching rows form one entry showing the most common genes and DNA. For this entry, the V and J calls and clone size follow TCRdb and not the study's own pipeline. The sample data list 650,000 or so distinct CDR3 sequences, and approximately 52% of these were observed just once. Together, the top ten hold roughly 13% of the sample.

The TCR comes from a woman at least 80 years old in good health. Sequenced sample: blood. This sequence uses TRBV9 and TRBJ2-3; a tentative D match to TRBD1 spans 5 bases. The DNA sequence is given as TGTGCCAGCAGCGTAGAGGGGATCTGGGATACGCAGTATTTT. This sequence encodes CASSVEGIWDTQYF.